Each of the 14 T cell receptor beta chains below was sequenced from the same sample in a study of blood T cell repertoires in COVID-19. Measured with immunoSEQ multiplex PCR; TCRdb has only the in-frame clones, and not every one. The data hold some 140,000 clones, with 84% observed a single time. Sequencing input: PBMCs or T cells enriched from blood (not recorded which). The origin of the receptors is a man in his forties with acute COVID-19.

This clone has only a few counts. The V and J genes are TRBV5-5 and TRBJ2-1; 9 nucleotides agree with TRBD1. The germline gives CDR1 SGHKS, CDR2 YYEKEE (reference sequence). With 4 bases clipped from V and 7 bases from J, the junction kept 9 bases outside the gene matches. The CDR3 extends over 15 amino acids. CDR3 sequence: CASSRQGGLVNEQFF. The CDR3 nucleotides are TGTGCCAGCAGCCGACAGGGGGGTCTAGTTAATGAGCAGTTCTTC.

This chain connects TRBV10-3 to TRBJ1-1; maybe TRBD1 (5 bases). CDR1 is ENHRY, CDR2 SYGVKD, per germline. This CDR3 contains 13 residues. V was shortened by 8 bases and J by 7 bases, with 17 bases between the two germline ends. DNA for the CDR3: TGTGCCATCCGCAGCCAGGGCCCCTTTGAAGCTTTCTTT. It codes for CAIRSQGPFEAFF.

This chain uses TRBV5-6 with TRBJ1-3; D is undetermined. The CDR3 sequence is 14 residues long. Looked up from germline, CDR1 is SGHDT and CDR2 is YYEEEE. V was clipped by 0 bases and J by 4 bases, with 8 bases between them. The CDR3 spells CASSLAGFGNTIYF. The CDR3 DNA reads as TGTGCCAGCAGCTTGGCCGGGTTCGGAAACACCATATATTTT.

In DNA form, the CDR3 reads TGTGCCAGCAGTAAACGGGACAGTCGTACTAACTATGGCTACACCTTC. Its translation is CASSKRDSRTNYGYTF. The chain carries TRBV27 and TRBJ1-2; 7 bases line up with TRBD1. This CDR3 comprises 16 residues. Germline CDR1 reads MNHEY; CDR2 reads SMNVEV (reference sequence). The J segment lost 0 bases and the V segment lost 5 bases, leaving 9 bases of the junction unmatched.

The CDR3, as DNA: TGCAGCGTCTGGGACAGGGTTGGCCAGCCCCAGCATTTT. Its protein product is CSVWDRVGQPQHF. The V gene is TRBV29-1, the J gene TRBJ1-5; 9 bases agree with TRBD1. Germline CDR1 and CDR2: SQVTM and ANQGSEA. The CDR3 is 13 amino acids. V lost 6 bases, J lost 7 bases, and 7 bases stayed unmatched.

This chain connects TRBV3-1 (or the pseudogene TRBV3-2) to TRBJ1-3; D is ambiguous. CDR3 length equals 14 residues. With 0 bases removed from V and 0 bases from J, the gap between germline ends came to 3 bases. Per germline, CDR1 LGHDT and CDR2 YNNKEL (reference sequence). Written as DNA, the CDR3 is TGTGCCAGCAGCCAAGATTACTCTGGAAACACCATATATTTT. Translated: CASSQDYSGNTIYF.

This rearrangement joins TRBV28 to TRBJ1-3; D gene uncertain. Per germline, CDR1 MDHEN and CDR2 SYDVKM. The CDR3 length is 15 residues. V dropped 5 bases and J dropped 0 bases, with 11 bases sitting between them. CDR3 sequence: CASSPPVYSGNTIYF. Here the CDR3 DNA reads TGTGCCAGCAGTCCCCCAGTATACTCTGGAAACACCATATATTTT.

The chain has TRBV12-3 or TRBV12-4 and TRBJ1-1; D might be TRBD1 (5 bases). This CDR3 has 13 amino acids. V lost 3 bases to trimming and J lost 8 bases, with 13 bases between them. In nucleotides, the CDR3 is TGTGCCAGCAGTTTTGGGGCTGAGGTGGAAGCTTTCTTT. This codes for CASSFGAEVEAFF.

The chain joins TRBV28 to TRBJ1-5; D uncertain. The CDR3 has 11 amino acids. Looked up from germline, CDR1 is MDHEN and CDR2 is SYDVKM. The ends were cut back, 2 bases at V and 7 bases at J, with 3 bases in the middle. The CDR3 DNA sequence: TGTGCCAGCAGTTTAAGCCAGCCCCAGCATTTT. Translating it yields CASSLSQPQHF.

The CDR3 DNA is TGTGCCAAAGACAGGGGTTTCAATTCACCCCTCCACTTT. As protein: CAKDRGFNSPLHF. The chain carries TRBV2 and TRBJ1-6; 8 bases are shared with TRBD1. Unmatched junction bases numbered 6, after V lost 10 bases and J lost 7 bases. The CDR3 has 13 residues. CDR1 is SNHLY, CDR2 FYNNEI, per germline. Drawing the rest from reference TRBV2 and TRBJ1-6, the complete variable domain is EPEVTQTPSHQVTQMGQEVILRCVPISNHLYFYWYRQILGQKVEFLVSFYNNEISEKSEIFDDQFSVERPDGSNFTLKIRSTKLEDSAMYFCAKDRGFNSPLHFGNGTRLTVT.

The rearrangement joins TRBV5-6 to TRBJ2-4; D is possibly TRBD2 (6 bases). V was shortened by 7 bases and J by 9 bases, with 17 bases between the two germline ends. Germline V CDR1 and CDR2: SGHDT, YYEEEE. This CDR3 contains 13 residues. The CDR3 coding sequence is TGTGCCAGCGTCCTTTGGGGGGTGGGCATTCAGTACTTC. Residues: CASVLWGVGIQYF.

The V and J genes are TRBV10-1 and TRBJ2-3; D gene ambiguous. The CDR3 has 13 amino acids. Germline CDR1 reads WNHNN; CDR2 reads SYGVQD (reference sequence). The V and J ends lost 2 bases and 6 bases respectively, with 9 bases between them. The CDR3 loop is CASSEQARDTQYF. The CDR3 DNA sequence: TGCGCCAGCAGTGAGCAGGCCAGGGATACGCAGTATTTT.

This clone occurred once. The chain carries TRBV11-3 and TRBJ2-2; D is perhaps TRBD2 (6 bases). The CDR3 covers 17 residues. Germline V gives CDR1 SGHNT, CDR2 YENEEA. The germline V and J ends were trimmed by 2 bases and 3 bases, with 16 bases remaining between them. CDR3 DNA sequence: TGTGCCAGCAGCTTATTCGGAGGGCGGGGTTACACCGGGGAGCTGTTTTTT. Protein sequence: CASSLFGGRGYTGELFF.

The chain links TRBV20-1 to TRBJ1-1; D is ambiguous. The CDR3 loop spans 13 amino acids. Germline loops: CDR1 DFQATT, CDR2 SNEGSKA (reference sequence). The ends were cut back, 3 bases at V and 0 bases at J, with 8 bases in the middle. This CDR3 is CSASRRVNTEAFF. Here the CDR3 DNA reads TGCAGTGCTAGTCGAAGAGTGAACACTGAAGCTTTCTTT.